This T cell receptor (beta chain) was profiled in a study of beta chain features in type 1 diabetes. General study findings and limits: Patients showed naive, central memory and Treg TCRB repertoires that appeared more similar than those of healthy donors. Among patients with Type 1 diabetes, TCRB CDR3s were moderately but significantly shorter in every one of the four CD4+ subsets.

Comments on this clone: Its antigen is currently unknown.

Investigators reverse transcribed all isolated RNA, so they sequenced expressed TCRB transcripts. The data were produced by immunoSEQ multiplex PCR, yet TCRdb's version contains in-frame clones alone and is incomplete. The top ten hold about 0.01% of the sample, which has some 330,000 clones, around 12% seen once. V shed 1 base, J shed 5 bases, and the junction held 3 bases outside the gene matches. The CDR3 is made up of 15 amino acids. Germline V lookup: CDR1 SGHTS, CDR2 YDEGEE. Sequencing was carried out using naive CD4+ T cells from blood. This chain connects TRBV5-8 to TRBJ2-2, with TRBD2 matching 9 bases. The TCR was taken from a woman younger than 35 with type 1 diabetes. CDR3 in amino acids: CASSLRSGGTGELFF. In DNA, the CDR3 is TGTGCCAGCAGCTTGAGAAGCGGGGGGACCGGGGAGCTGTTTTTT.